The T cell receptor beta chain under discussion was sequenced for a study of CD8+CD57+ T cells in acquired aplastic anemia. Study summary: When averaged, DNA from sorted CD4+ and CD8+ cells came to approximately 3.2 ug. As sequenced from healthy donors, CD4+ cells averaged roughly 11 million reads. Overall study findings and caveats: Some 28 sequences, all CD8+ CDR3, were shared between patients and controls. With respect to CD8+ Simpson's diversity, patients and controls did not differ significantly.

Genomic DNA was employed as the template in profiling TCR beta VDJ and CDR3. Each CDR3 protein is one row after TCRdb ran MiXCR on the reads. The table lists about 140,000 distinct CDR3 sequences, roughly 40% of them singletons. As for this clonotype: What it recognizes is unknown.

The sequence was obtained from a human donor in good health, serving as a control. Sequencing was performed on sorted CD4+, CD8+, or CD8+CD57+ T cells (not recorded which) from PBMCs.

The chain's CDR3 is CASSPQGTGANVLTF. Written as DNA, the CDR3 is TGTGCCAGCAGCCCACAGGGAACTGGGGCCAACGTCCTGACTTTC. The genes are TRBV7-9 and TRBJ2-6; D perhaps matches TRBD1 (6 bases). Germline CDR1 reads SEHNR; CDR2 reads FQNEAQ (reference sequence). With 5 bases removed from V and 2 bases from J, the gap between germline ends came to 10 bases. There are 15 residues in the CDR3.